This T cell receptor beta chain came from a study of cytomegalovirus exposure and HLA in healthy donors listed by TCRdb under 2017. About the investigation overall: An earlier analysis of approximately 590 of the donors reported 250 to 300 Gb of sequence data and some 120 million unique TCR beta sequences from roughly 180 million T cells. Approximately 300 gigabases of sequencing data and 91 million or so unique TCR sequences made up an early release that covered approximately 700 HLA-typed donors. Of the roughly 400 genotyped donors, 75% to 85% were placed in the genetic ancestry cluster associated with self-reported Caucasian donors. The study aimed to test whether signatures of past pathogen exposure could be identified by cataloging public T cell receptors. The study profiled the T cell repertoires of some 610 subjects by immunosequencing and related them to cytomegalovirus serostatus. Along with the approximately 650-subject first cohort, a separate validation cohort of 120 different subjects was used. High-throughput TCR immunosequencing, statistical association of individual TCRs with disease status, and machine learning were combined to predict cytomegalovirus infection status. In a later analysis, previously published TCR beta repertoires from more than 500 donors were re-analyzed and high-resolution HLA genotyping was added so that TCR occurrence patterns could be studied. Rather than drawing on any new phenotypic data, the later analysis identified candidate immune exposures from TCR beta sequences and the way those sequences occurred across donors. An earlier analysis of fewer than 700 of the donors applied high-throughput TCR beta sequencing to assess whether each TCR beta V gene segment acted as functional or pseudogenic. Donor age, sex, ethnicity and CMV serostatus were compiled alongside the repertoire data. In a later genetic analysis, genome-wide SNP genotypes for about 55% of the roughly 700 donors were used, and that subset was treated as a discovery cohort. Every discovery cohort repertoire had been produced on one sequencing platform. Class I and class II HLA loci were covered by the typing at four-digit resolution. Typing coverage differed by locus: A, B, C, DRB1 and DQB1 were typed in roughly 620-630 donors, DQA1 in 522, DPA1 in some 570, and DPB1 in 450 to 490. Five DR-DQ haplotypes were handled as single units for association and clustering because linkage in the cohort was strong. Across 300 to 500 genotyped donors of the cohort, an average of about 240,000 unique TCR beta nucleotide sequences per donor were sequenced, and approximately 17% of those sequences were non-productive.

The library came from the immunoSEQ multiplex PCR assay. The multiplex PCR relied on a mix of 60 forward primers for TCR Vbeta segments and 13 reverse primers for TCR Jbeta segments. Amplification of the CDR3 region of rearranged TCR beta genes was performed with a multiplex PCR assay on genomic DNA. Amplified TCR beta libraries were sequenced as 87-base-pair reads on the Illumina HiSeq System. The source study handled its data this way. A later analysis tallied around 87 million unique TCR beta chains across the 666 repertoires, and about 12 million of those chains were shared by two or more donors. Raw reads were error-corrected and collapsed into unique sequences by a nearest-neighbor algorithm in which closely related sequences were merged to remove PCR and sequencing errors. V, D and J gene segments were assigned by aligning CDR3 sequences to IMGT reference sequences. For a sequence to be retained, a match of at least six nucleotides was required to both a V gene segment and a J gene segment. Rearrangements were classified as productive when the CDR3 lacked stop codons and remained in frame with V and J, and all other rearrangements were classified as non-productive. Following IMGT convention, CDR3 was defined as the stretch from the second conserved V-encoded cysteine to the conserved J-encoded phenylalanine. In an earlier analysis of approximately 500 of the donors, sequences lacking an unambiguous match to a single V gene segment were excluded. An earlier analysis of fewer than 650 of the donors classified V segments as functional when productive rearrangements were above 56.7% and as segregating when the standard deviation between donors was above 5%. A statistical classification framework was built to diagnose cytomegalovirus status from the catalog of TCR beta chain sequences. V and J gene assignment, in a later analysis, came from comparing TCR nucleotide sequences with IMGT/GENE-DB human TR gene sequences. The TCRdist pipeline was used in a later analysis to assign CDR3 sequences and most-parsimonious VDJ recombination scenarios. In a later analysis, every TCR beta chain was defined by the combination of its CDR3 amino acid sequence and its V-gene family, and reads without a unique V-gene family were dropped. A later analysis removed roughly 590 highly shared, low-generation-probability nucleotide sequences to deal with suspected cross-contamination and a sequencing artifact. In a later analysis, a clonal expansion index was calculated for each public chain from normalized within-repertoire ranks of inferred template counts. Generation probabilities in a later analysis came from a VDJ recombination model fitted to out-of-frame rearrangements, and those results were checked against IGoR. Hypergeometric tests were used in a later analysis to score TCR-TCR, TCR-HLA and TCR-CMV co-occurrence, with a repertoire-size bias correction applied to the TCR pairs. To estimate false discovery rates, a later analysis permuted the HLA or CMV assignments 20 times. A later analysis grouped co-occurring TCRs with DBSCAN, adding TCRdist sequence similarity when clustering within HLA-allele-positive subsets. Repertoires with fewer than 30,000 or more than 120,000 public chains, plus five repertoires with anomalous nucleotide sharing, were excluded from co-occurrence clustering. Here the immuneACCESS table is served through TCRdb, limited to in-frame sequences with V and J called. Missing clones are a known gap in these copies; in checked studies unresolved V genes cover under half, and the rest lacks a known reason. V and J calls plus clone size are reproduced from that table; the DNA served to infer D and trimming. For this sample, the table gives 130,000 or so clones. Jointly, the top ten make up about 2.2% of the sample.

Reading from cysteine to phenylalanine, the CDR3 counts 18 amino acids. The CDR3 DNA has 54 bases and is translated from base 1. CDR1 and CDR2 are drawn from the germline V gene: SGHNT, YENEEA. V and J lose 0 bases and 4 bases, and a span of 19 bases separates them. The cohort comprised 670 or so healthy bone marrow donors. All cohort members were sampled while nominally healthy, although unrecorded immune exposures were likely present. The donor was CMV seronegative and belonged to the group of around 350 seronegative cohort members. A peripheral blood sample was provided by each donor, and peripheral blood mononuclear cells were used for TCR beta sequencing. Genomic DNA was extracted from the blood cell samples with the Qiagen DNeasy Blood Extraction Kit. Points the paper makes about the study in general: In vitro tests confirmed that a few of the cytomegalovirus-associated TCR beta chains recognize cytomegalovirus antigens. Some IMGT-functional V segments, including TRBV6-2 and TRBV6-3, could not be distinguished by the 87-base-pair reads and were therefore excluded. In a later analysis, the rate of TCR association differed among HLA loci, with DRB1 alleles having the most associated TCRs and HLA-C alleles having the fewest. A further reported finding was that TCR beta sequences accurately predicted the HLA-A and HLA-B alleles for most subjects in the first cohort. In a later genetic analysis, fewer N-insertions in productive TCRs were reported among donors in an Asian-associated ancestry cluster than the roughly 700-donor mean. In an earlier analysis of fewer than 700 of the donors, most TCR beta V segments appeared in productive rearrangements about 87% or about 30% of the time, broadly matching IMGT annotations. Because some donors lacked HLA typing at each locus, the association tests relied only on the typed subset. V-gene and J-gene trimming of TCR beta chains was associated with a missense DCLRE1C variant in a later genetic analysis, and the association was replicated in an independent cohort. Correlated functional status among segregating V segments might reflect linkage disequilibrium, but an unknown experimental factor could not be ruled out. A later analysis reported that several top co-occurrence clusters appeared linked to parvovirus B19, influenza, CMV and Epstein-Barr virus. When HLA alleles, especially DR and DQ, strongly co-occurred, attributing TCR associations to individual alleles was difficult. The authors suggested that the approach could potentially be generalized to other disease states and immunological phenotypes. Compared with equally common non-associated chains, HLA-associated TCR beta chains in a later analysis were more clonally expanded and had lower generation probabilities. The only immune exposure information available for the cohort was CMV serostatus. Because counts were too low, roughly 18 rarely observed V segments, including chromosome 9 orphons, were left out of the earlier analysis of about 500 of the donors. This cohort had only TCR beta chains sequenced, and the lack of alpha or paired-chain data limited which features could be detected. The study listed 164 TCR beta chains as associated with cytomegalovirus. Across donors, most TCR sequences were observed very rarely, whereas some public TCRs were present in many individuals. According to a later analysis, most CMV-associated TCR beta chains appeared to be HLA-restricted, and the HLA associations seemed to be driven largely by CMV exposure. Sequencing depth was assumed to be roughly uniform across donors in the presence/absence analyses, though that assumption may not hold. Cytomegalovirus status was reported to be diagnosed by the classifier with high specificity and sensitivity in both the original and validation cohorts. The sequencing pipeline was judged likely to have produced a cluster of highly shared sequence variants as a technical artifact. A later analysis associated about 17,000 TCR beta sequences with specific HLA alleles at a false discovery rate of 0.05.

Turning to this clone: Its antigen is currently not known.

The source material was PBMCs. The clonotype originates from a woman between 18 and 29 years old in good health and CMV-seronegative. The rearrangement joined TRBV11-3 to TRBJ1-5; too little of a D gene remains to name it. In nucleotide form, the sequence is TGTGCCAGCAGCTTAGATAGGACCTTGGGCAGGAGGAATCAGCCCCAGCATTTT. This yields the protein CASSLDRTLGRRNQPQHF.